What follows are 26 T cell receptor beta chains derived from one specimen sequenced in a study of B cell selection in AIRE deficiency (dated by TCRdb to the late 2010s). Library preparation employed the immunoSEQ multiplex PCR assay. Here the immuneACCESS table is served through TCRdb, limited to in-frame sequences with V and J called. Missing clones are a known gap in these copies; in checked studies unresolved V genes cover under half, and the rest lacks a known reason. The sample table holds roughly 23,000 clones, of which 90% to 97% were seen once. 0.15% to 0.2% of the sample goes to the ten largest clones. CD4+CD127+ cells were sorted as the conventional CD4 T cell population. The sample comprised CD4+CD127+ conventional T cells sorted from PBMCs. These receptors all come from a human donor in good health.

This chain joins TRBV7-3 and TRBJ2-1; 9 bases line up with TRBD1. Losses at the gene ends were 1 base for V and 10 bases for J; bases not matched to a gene: 5. This CDR3 has 14 amino acids. Germline V gene sequence: CDR1 SGHTA, CDR2 FQGTGA. The CDR3 bases are TGTGCCAGCAGCTTAAAGGGACAGGGTGTCGAGCAGTTCTTC. Amino acid sequence: CASSLKGQGVEQFF. Using reference TRBV7-3 and TRBJ2-1 for the parts outside the CDR3, the full variable domain is GAGVSQTPSNKVTEKGKYVELRCDPISGHTALYWYRQSLGQGPEFLIYFQGTGAADDSGLPNDRFFAVRPEGSVSTLKIQRTERGDSAVYLCASSLKGQGVEQFFGPGTRLTVL.

This sequence joins TRBV27 and TRBJ2-1; no reliable D call. The CDR3 sequence is 16 residues long. V was clipped by 5 bases and J by 3 bases, with 17 bases between them. Germline CDR1 is MNHEY and CDR2 is SMNVEV (reference sequence). The CDR3 coding sequence is TGTGCCAGCAGTCCATTGGACCTAATGAGCTACAATGAGCAGTTCTTC. This encodes CASSPLDLMSYNEQFF.

The chain employs TRBV6-5 and TRBJ2-5, with TRBD1 matching over 10 bases. CDR3 length equals 15 residues. Germline V gene data show CDR1 as MNHEY and CDR2 as SVGAGI. Germline trimming cut 2 bases from V and 4 bases from J; bases unmatched to any gene: 4. This chain's CDR3 is CASSYNGQGGETQYF. CDR3 coding DNA: TGTGCCAGCAGTTACAATGGACAGGGGGGAGAGACCCAGTACTTC.

This chain uses TRBV5-8 with TRBJ2-1; TRBD2 aligns across 11 bases. In germline, CDR1 is SGHTS, CDR2 YDEGEE. The CDR3 extends over 14 amino acids. V shed 8 bases and J 13 bases; nucleotides not matched to a gene: 14. The CDR3 sequence is CASLRGLAGGHQFF. In DNA form, the CDR3 reads TGTGCCAGTTTGAGAGGACTAGCGGGCGGTCACCAGTTCTTC.

DNA of the CDR3: TGTGCCAGCATTAGGAGACCGGGGGGCCAAGAGACCCAGTACTTC. It translates to CASIRRPGGQETQYF. V is TRBV5-6 and J is TRBJ2-5, with 7 bases fitting TRBD2. This CDR3 spans 15 amino acids. Germline CDR1 is SGHDT and CDR2 is YYEEEE. V dropped 6 bases and J dropped 1; count of bases not matched to a gene: 9.

This clone appeared once. The chain couples TRBV15 to TRBJ1-1; D unresolved. This CDR3 is built from 13 residues. The V gene's germline CDR1 is LNHNV and CDR2 YYDKDF (reference sequence). V was cut by 4 bases and J by 1 base, with 7 bases left in between. CDR3 protein: CATSKVGNTEAFF. In DNA form, the CDR3 reads TGTGCCACCAGCAAGGTTGGGAACACTGAAGCTTTCTTT.

The chain couples TRBV7-2 to TRBJ1-1; D remains ambiguous. The germline gives CDR1 SGHTA, CDR2 FQGNSA. Trimming shortened V by 5 bases and J by 4 bases, and 17 bases separated the two germline ends. This CDR3 comprises 15 residues. The CDR3, as DNA: TGTGCCAGCAGCCCGAGGATGGGGTCGGGCACTGAAGCTTTCTTT. Its protein is CASSPRMGSGTEAFF.

The genes are TRBV10-3 and TRBJ1-5; a weak D match, TRBD1 (5 bases). The CDR3 spans 15 residues. V lost 3 bases and J 7 bases, leaving 16 bases between the germline ends. Germline V gives CDR1 ENHRY, CDR2 SYGVKD. CDR3 DNA sequence: TGTGCCATCAGTGATGGTATTGGGGCAGGGCAGCCCCAGCATTTT. Translated: CAISDGIGAGQPQHF.

V and J are TRBV6-5 and TRBJ2-3, with a weak D call TRBD2 (5 bases). V was cut by 5 bases and J by 4 bases, with 7 bases left in between. Germline V gene sequence: CDR1 MNHEY, CDR2 SVGAGI. This CDR3 has 12 amino acids. The CDR3 protein is CASSRGADTQYF. CDR3 coding DNA: TGTGCCAGCAGTCGGGGTGCAGATACGCAGTATTTT.

The chain links TRBV25-1 to TRBJ1-2; TRBD1 might be the D (5 bases). V was trimmed by 5 bases and J by 5 bases, leaving 12 bases between them. Germline CDR1 is MGHDK and CDR2 is SYGVNS. This CDR3 has 13 amino acids. This chain's CDR3 is CASSKPGAYGYTF. Here the CDR3 DNA reads TGTGCCAGCAGTAAACCTGGGGCGTATGGCTACACCTTC.

The gene calls are TRBV7-3 and TRBJ2-2; the D is unclear. Germline V gives CDR1 SGHTA, CDR2 FQGTGA. This CDR3 has 16 residues. V was clipped by 0 bases and J by 2 bases, with 10 bases between them. CDR3: CASSLTPAQNTGELFF. CDR3 nucleotides: TGTGCCAGCAGCTTAACTCCAGCTCAAAACACCGGGGAGCTGTTTTTT.

This CDR3 reads CSVEQGKGQPQHF. The CDR3 DNA follows: TGCAGCGTTGAACAGGGGAAGGGGCAGCCCCAGCATTTT. The chain employs TRBV29-1 and TRBJ1-5; a weak D match, TRBD1 (6 bases). The CDR3 has 13 amino acids. From germline, CDR1 is SQVTM and CDR2 ANQGSEA. Deletions cut 2 bases from V and 7 bases from J, with 12 bases between.

This chain connects TRBV5-1 to TRBJ1-5; the D is unclear. V lost 2 bases and J lost 9, with 15 bases in between. Germline assignment: CDR1 SGHRS and CDR2 YFSETQ. CDR3 size: 14 residues. CDR3 in amino acids: CASSLSAEPGPQHF. As DNA, the CDR3 is TGCGCCAGCAGCTTATCGGCAGAGCCTGGGCCCCAGCATTTT. Based on the CDR3 plus reference TRBV5-1 and TRBJ1-5, the full variable domain is KAGVTQTPRYLIKTRGQQVTLSCSPISGHRSVSWYQQTPGQGLQFLFEYFSETQRNKGNFPGRFSGRQFSNSRSEMNVSTLELGDSALYLCASSLSAEPGPQHFGDGTRLSIL.

J is TRBJ1-5 and V is TRBV2; D gene unclear. Germline assignment: CDR1 SNHLY and CDR2 FYNNEI. The CDR3 totals 15 residues. The V end was cut by 3 bases, the J end by 3 bases, with 12 bases between. The CDR3 region has the DNA TGTGCCAGCAGTGATTGGGCCGGTAACAATCAGCCCCAGCATTTT. This gives the protein CASSDWAGNNQPQHF.

The CDR3 loop reads CASGLLSDTQYF. CDR3 nucleotides: TGTGCTAGTGGTTTGTTGTCTGATACGCAGTATTTT. V usage is TRBV12-5 and J usage is TRBJ2-3; D call uncertain. The germline V gene has CDR1 LGHNT and CDR2 FRNRAP. CDR3 size: 12 residues. Trimming stripped 2 bases from V and 6 bases from J, with 6 bases between.

The chain uses TRBV2 and TRBJ1-2; D remains unclear. V was cut by 8 bases and J by 1 base, with 14 bases left in between. The CDR3 length is 14 residues. CDR1 SNHLY and CDR2 FYNNEI come from the germline V gene. In DNA, the CDR3 is TGTGCCAGCTCCCCAGTACAGATTAACTATGGCTACACCTTC. The encoded protein is CASSPVQINYGYTF. Complete variable domain (other parts from reference TRBV2 and TRBJ1-2): EPEVTQTPSHQVTQMGQEVILRCVPISNHLYFYWYRQILGQKVEFLVSFYNNEISEKSEIFDDQFSVERPDGSNFTLKIRSTKLEDSAMYFCASSPVQINYGYTFGSGTRLTVV.

This clone was found once. This chain connects TRBV27 to TRBJ1-3; D is unresolved. This CDR3 has 15 amino acids. V was trimmed by 2 bases and J by 1 base, leaving 9 bases between them. Per the germline V gene, CDR1 is MNHEY and CDR2 is SMNVEV (reference sequence). In DNA, the CDR3 is TGTGCCAGCAGTTTAAGGGCACTTTCTGGAAACACCATATATTTT. Its protein is CASSLRALSGNTIYF.

The J gene is TRBJ2-1, the V gene TRBV15; D not certain. V was shortened by 0 bases and J by 6 bases, with 12 bases between the two germline ends. The V gene's germline CDR1 is LNHNV and CDR2 YYDKDF (reference sequence). The CDR3 extends over 15 amino acids. This CDR3 reads CATSREIFGLNEQFF. For the CDR3, the DNA is TGTGCCACCAGCAGAGAAATCTTTGGGCTCAATGAGCAGTTCTTC.

This clone appeared once. The rearrangement joins TRBV5-1 to TRBJ1-6; 7 positions match TRBD1. Germline-derived CDR1 and CDR2 are SGHRS and YFSETQ. V lost 4 bases and J lost 5; bases outside the gene matches: 6. This CDR3 comprises 15 residues. As DNA, the CDR3 is TGCGCCAGCAGCCCCGGGACAGCGAATAATTCACCCCTCCACTTT. Translated, it gives CASSPGTANNSPLHF.

J is TRBJ2-2 and V is TRBV6-5; no clear D gene. The CDR3 is made up of 14 amino acids. The germline V gene has CDR1 MNHEY and CDR2 SVGAGI. V lost 6 bases and J lost 4, with 12 bases in between. Written as DNA, the CDR3 is TGTGCCAGCAGCTTACATGAGACCACCGGGGAGCTGTTTTTT. Translating it yields CASSLHETTGELFF.

The chain links TRBV19 to TRBJ1-4; D remains ambiguous. Trimming stripped 5 bases from V and 6 bases from J, with 16 bases between. CDR3 length equals 15 residues. Germline CDR1 reads LNHDA; CDR2 reads SQIVND (reference sequence). CDR3 DNA: TGTGCCAGTAGTCCTCAGCCGGGAATTGATGAAAAACTGTTTTTT. It codes for CASSPQPGIDEKLFF.

The rearrangement links TRBV2 to TRBJ2-2, with 12 bases lining up with TRBD2. The CDR3 length is 17 residues. The V and J ends lost 6 bases and 2 bases, in that order; junction bases with no gene match: 7. From germline, CDR1 is SNHLY and CDR2 FYNNEI. This CDR3 is CASRQGLAGLNTGELFF. The CDR3 DNA sequence: TGTGCCAGCAGACAAGGACTAGCGGGACTTAACACCGGGGAGCTGTTTTTT.

CDR3 residues: CASSLEGATNEKLFF. Here the CDR3 DNA reads TGTGCCAGCAGCTTGGAGGGTGCGACTAATGAAAAACTGTTTTTT. This chain links TRBV5-8 with TRBJ1-4; no definite D call. Trimming shortened V by 0 bases and J by 2 bases, and 8 bases separated the two germline ends. The CDR3 runs 15 residues. Germline V lookup: CDR1 SGHTS, CDR2 YDEGEE.

The V and J genes are TRBV5-1 and TRBJ1-2, with TRBD1 as a possible D gene (6 bases). CDR1 and CDR2 (germline): SGHRS, YFSETQ. V was shortened by 5 bases and J by 2 bases, with 10 bases between the two germline ends. This CDR3 comprises 13 residues. Written as DNA, the CDR3 is TGCGCCAGCAGTCAGGACAGCAACTATGGCTACACCTTC. Amino acid sequence: CASSQDSNYGYTF.

This chain links TRBV27 with TRBJ2-3, with D perhaps matching TRBD1 (6 bases). This CDR3 is built from 19 residues. Germline CDR1 reads MNHEY; CDR2 reads SMNVEV (reference sequence). Between the trimmed V and J ends, which lost 6 bases and 0 bases, there was a span of 25 bases. In DNA, the CDR3 is TGTGCCAGCAGCAGATGGGGGCAGCATATACGAATTAGCACAGATACGCAGTATTTT. It translates to CASSRWGQHIRISTDTQYF.

The chain joins TRBV6-1 to TRBJ1-6; D remains unclear. This CDR3 has 15 amino acids. Trimming took 6 bases from V and 8 from J, leaving 17 bases between them. Germline-derived CDR1 and CDR2 are MNHNS and SASEGT. In nucleotides, the CDR3 is TGTGCCAGCAGCCGAACTCCGGATATCGATTCACCCCTCCACTTT. Its protein is CASSRTPDIDSPLHF.